These 28 T cell receptor beta chains originate from one sample sequenced in a study of cytomegalovirus exposure and HLA in healthy donors (dated by TCRdb to 2015 to 2018). The library was obtained by the immunoSEQ multiplex PCR assay. For the multiplex PCR, a mixture combining 60 forward primers for TCR Vbeta segments and 13 reverse primers for TCR Jbeta segments was used. TCRdb holds this immuneACCESS table with in-frame rearrangements only. Some clones are missing; in checked studies, unresolved V genes explain under half, and the rest has no known cause. Present in this sample are about 140,000 clones, roughly 80% of which were seen just once. Around 4.1% of the sample is in the top ten clones. Input material: PBMCs. These receptors were taken from a middle-aged man in good health and CMV-seropositive.

The genes are TRBV10-3 and TRBJ2-1; tentative D call: TRBD2 (6 bases). CDR1 is ENHRY and CDR2 is SYGVKD in the germline V gene. There are 15 residues in the CDR3. The ends were cut back, 2 bases at V and 7 bases at J, with 15 bases in the middle. The CDR3 region has the DNA TGTGCCATCAGTGAGGGTCTAGCTGCGGGGAATGAGCAGTTCTTC. Translating it yields CAISEGLAAGNEQFF.

CDR3 region: CSVARTVMNTEAFF. Written as DNA, the CDR3 is TGCAGCGTTGCAAGGACAGTTATGAACACTGAAGCTTTCTTT. This chain links TRBV29-1 with TRBJ1-1, with D maybe TRBD1 (6 bases). Germline CDR1 is SQVTM and CDR2 is ANQGSEA. This CDR3 is 14 amino acids long. V was shortened by 4 bases and J by 0 bases, with 12 bases between the two germline ends. The variable domain in full, completed from reference TRBV29-1 and TRBJ1-1, reads SAVISQKPSRDICQRGTSLTIQCQVDSQVTMMFWYRQQPGQSLTLIATANQGSEATYESGFVIDKFPISRPNLTFSTLTVSNMSPEDSSIYLCSVARTVMNTEAFFGQGTRLTVV.

J is TRBJ2-1 and V is TRBV10-3; D is possibly TRBD2 (6 bases). The V and J ends lost 8 bases and 0 bases respectively, with 11 bases between them. The germline CDR1 and CDR2 sequences are ENHRY and SYGVKD. This CDR3 has 14 residues. For the CDR3, the DNA is TGTGCCATCTTACTAGCCGACTCCTACAATGAGCAGTTCTTC. It encodes CAILLADSYNEQFF.

The genes are TRBV5-1 and TRBJ2-1, with 7 bases aligning to TRBD1. V was pared by 6 bases and J by 5 bases, with 11 bases of the junction left unmatched. CDR3 length: 15 amino acids. The V gene's germline CDR1 is SGHRS and CDR2 YFSETQ. The CDR3 here is CASTDSGQINNEQFF. DNA of the CDR3: TGCGCCAGCACCGATTCGGGACAGATTAACAATGAGCAGTTCTTC.

V gene TRBV5-6 combines with J gene TRBJ2-5; D is unresolved. The end of the DNA is better explained by TRBJ2-7, so the J call may be wrong. CDR1 is SGHDT, CDR2 YYEEEE, per germline. This CDR3 region has 12 residues. CDR3 DNA: TGTGCCAGCAGCTTGGACGTGGGCGAGCAGTACTTC. Its protein is CASSLDVGEQYF.

This rearrangement joins TRBV2 to TRBJ2-1; tentative D call: TRBD1 (6 bases). This CDR3 has 14 residues. From germline, CDR1 is SNHLY and CDR2 FYNNEI. Trimming left V 7 bases short and J 2 bases short, with 12 bases between. This CDR3 is CASTTGTTYNEQFF. CDR3 DNA sequence: TGTGCCAGCACAACCGGGACAACCTACAATGAGCAGTTCTTC.

The J gene is TRBJ2-1, the V gene TRBV6-5, with a possible D match to TRBD2 (5 bases). Per germline, CDR1 MNHEY and CDR2 SVGAGI. The V gene lost 0 bases and the J gene lost 3 bases, with 6 bases spanning the gap. The CDR3 totals 14 residues. CDR3 sequence reads: CASSYSEGYNEQFF. In nucleotides, the CDR3 is TGTGCCAGCAGTTACTCTGAGGGCTACAATGAGCAGTTCTTC.

The J gene is TRBJ2-7, the V gene TRBV7-9; 9 nucleotides align to TRBD2. Germline V gene sequence: CDR1 SEHNR, CDR2 FQNEAQ (reference sequence). The V gene end was trimmed by 2 bases and the J gene end by 10 bases; junction bases not matched to a gene: 9. CDR3 length: 14 amino acids. The CDR3 region is CASSLMVSGSSQYF. CDR3 in DNA: TGTGCCAGCAGCTTAATGGTTAGCGGGAGCTCTCAGTACTTC.

The chain is built from TRBV5-6 and TRBJ1-1; possible D gene TRBD1, 5 bases. Trimming removed 2 bases at V and 4 bases at J, with 18 bases between. This CDR3 region has 16 residues. Germline V gene sequence: CDR1 SGHDT, CDR2 YYEEEE. The CDR3 reads CASSLIPARAVTEAFF. The CDR3 nucleotides read TGTGCCAGCAGCTTAATCCCCGCCAGGGCTGTCACTGAAGCTTTCTTT.

V gene TRBV7-8 combines with J gene TRBJ2-7, with 10 bases matching TRBD2. Germline trimming cut 5 bases from V and 2 bases from J; bases unmatched to any gene: 6. The germline CDR1 and CDR2 sequences are SGHVS and FQNEAQ. The CDR3 contains 15 residues. CDR3 protein: CASSPLAGGTYEQYF. CDR3 bases: TGTGCCAGCAGCCCGTTAGCGGGAGGAACCTACGAGCAGTACTTC.

As for this clone: One end of the junction is discordant with germline, which a read error may explain. This chain joins TRBV7-7 and TRBJ2-3; 10 bases agree with TRBD2. The CDR3 consists of 15 residues. The V gene's germline CDR1 is SSHAT and CDR2 FNYEAQ (reference sequence). The CDR3, as DNA: TGTGCTAGCAGCCCGACTAGCGGGAGCACAGATACGCAGTATTTT. As protein: CASSPTSGSTDTQYF.

The J gene is TRBJ1-5, the V gene TRBV5-1, with a weak D call TRBD1 (5 bases). CDR3 length: 15 residues. Deletions cut 2 bases from V and 4 bases from J, with 13 bases between. Per the germline V gene, CDR1 is SGHRS and CDR2 is YFSETQ. The CDR3 DNA sequence: TGCGCCAGCAGCTTAATGGCAGGGCGAAATCAGCCCCAGCATTTT. Translating it yields CASSLMAGRNQPQHF.

The DNA for the CDR3 is TGTGCCAGCAGCCCCCCGGGACAGGATCCCTACGAGCAGTACTTC. Protein: CASSPPGQDPYEQYF. The J gene is TRBJ2-7, the V gene TRBV4-2; 8 positions agree with TRBD1. Trimming at V came to 4 bases and at J to 2 bases, leaving 7 bases not matched to a gene. The CDR3 sequence is 15 residues long. The V gene's germline CDR1 is LGHNA and CDR2 YNFKEQ.

The genes are TRBV9 and TRBJ2-7, with 9 bases fitting TRBD1. Losses at the gene ends were 0 bases for V and 5 bases for J; bases not matched to a gene: 9. The CDR3 sequence is 16 residues long. Per germline, CDR1 SGDLS and CDR2 YYNGEE. Here the CDR3 DNA reads TGTGCCAGCAGCGTAGGATTCGGGACAGGGATGGACGAGCAGTACTTC. Its translation is CASSVGFGTGMDEQYF.

The rearrangement joins TRBV7-6 to TRBJ2-4; D perhaps matches TRBD1 (5 bases). The CDR3 covers 15 residues. V lost 0 bases, J lost 6 bases, and 12 bases lay in between. Germline-derived CDR1 and CDR2 are SGHVS and FNYEAQ. CDR3 sequence reads: CASSLAQGRGNIQYF. The CDR3 nucleotides are TGTGCCAGCAGCTTAGCCCAGGGAAGGGGAAACATTCAGTACTTC.

The chain recombines TRBV4-1 with TRBJ2-7; D might be TRBD1 (5 bases). The CDR3 extends over 16 amino acids. Per the germline V gene, CDR1 is MGHRA and CDR2 is YSYEKL. Trimming shortened V by 3 bases and J by 6 bases, and 21 bases separated the two germline ends. In nucleotides, the CDR3 is TGCGCCAGCAGCCAGGGTGTCCAGTGGCAGGGTCGCGAGCAGTACTTC. Protein: CASSQGVQWQGREQYF.

This clone has just a few counts. The rearrangement joins TRBV9 to TRBJ1-6; 7 bases line up with TRBD1. Germline values: CDR1 SGDLS, CDR2 YYNGEE. V was clipped by 2 bases and J by 4 bases; unmatched bases: 3. The CDR3 has 15 amino acids. CDR3 DNA sequence: TGTGCCAGCAGCGTTCGGGACAGTTATAATTCACCCCTCCACTTT. Its protein is CASSVRDSYNSPLHF.

This clone was seen just once. The rearrangement links TRBV4-1 to TRBJ2-5, with 9 nucleotides matching TRBD1. There are 17 residues in the CDR3. The junction had 8 bases not matched to a gene; V was cut back by 1 base and J by 2 bases. Germline V gives CDR1 MGHRA, CDR2 YSYEKL. Here the CDR3 DNA reads TGCGCCAGCAGCCAAGGCCCCGGGACAGGGTTACAAGAGACCCAGTACTTC. It specifies CASSQGPGTGLQETQYF.

V is TRBV7-9 and J is TRBJ2-3; 10 positions agree with TRBD1. V gave up 5 bases and J gave up 0 bases; unmatched junction bases: 5. CDR1 and CDR2 from the germline V gene are SEHNR and FQNEAQ (reference sequence). The CDR3 is 16 residues long. The CDR3 region is CASSPRQGASTDTQYF. The DNA of the CDR3 is TGTGCCAGCAGCCCGCGACAGGGGGCGAGCACAGATACGCAGTATTTT.

The J gene is TRBJ2-1, the V gene TRBV11-2; D may be TRBD2 (6 bases). Germline values: CDR1 SGHAT, CDR2 FQNNGV. The CDR3 runs to 15 residues. V lost 3 bases and J 5 bases, leaving 14 bases between the germline ends. This CDR3 reads CASSFFGGRDNEQFF. CDR3 sequence (DNA): TGTGCCAGCAGCTTTTTCGGGGGTCGAGACAATGAGCAGTTCTTC.

The chain couples TRBV25-1 to TRBJ2-1, with TRBD2 identical over 9 bases. CDR1 and CDR2 (germline): MGHDK, SYGVNS. The CDR3 has 16 residues. With 5 bases clipped from V and 6 bases from J, the junction kept 11 bases outside the gene matches. Written as DNA, the CDR3 is TGTGCCAGCAGTTCTCGGGGGAGCGGGAGGTCCAATGAGCAGTTCTTC. Protein: CASSSRGSGRSNEQFF.

The chain combines TRBV5-1 with TRBJ2-7; the match to TRBD2 covers 16 bases. Trimming removed 3 bases from V and 5 bases from J; junction bases left unmatched: 5. This CDR3 is 16 amino acids long. Germline loops: CDR1 SGHRS, CDR2 YFSETQ. The CDR3 sequence is CASSSGLAGGLDEQYF. CDR3 nucleotides: TGCGCCAGCAGCTCGGGACTAGCGGGGGGGCTCGACGAGCAGTACTTC.

The chain has TRBV19 and TRBJ1-1, with a possible D match to TRBD1 (6 bases). The CDR3 is 14 residues long. Germline V gene data show CDR1 as LNHDA and CDR2 as SQIVND (reference sequence). V lost 4 bases, J lost 4 bases, and 13 bases lay in between. The CDR3 DNA is TGTGCCAGTAGTACCAGCAGGGGTAGCACTGAAGCTTTCTTT. This translates into CASSTSRGSTEAFF.

The V call is TRBV6-5, the J call TRBJ2-7; 8 positions agree with TRBD2. The CDR3 has 16 amino acids. The germline V gene has CDR1 MNHEY and CDR2 SVGAGI. V trimming: 3 bases; J trimming: 2 bases; junction bases outside the gene matches: 9. The CDR3 loop is CASSYSYSGETYEQYF. CDR3 in DNA: TGTGCCAGCAGTTATTCATATAGCGGGGAGACCTACGAGCAGTACTTC.

The chain is built from TRBV6-1 and TRBJ2-3, with D hard to call. This CDR3 has 13 residues. Germline assignment: CDR1 MNHNS and CDR2 SASEGT. Trimming took off 7 bases at V and 4 bases at J, with 12 bases between the two ends. CDR3 loop: CASTRQFPDTQYF. The CDR3 coding sequence is TGTGCCAGCACTAGGCAGTTTCCAGATACGCAGTATTTT.

The rearrangement uses TRBV5-1 and TRBJ1-3; 7 bases map to TRBD1. The CDR3 spans 15 residues. After removal of 4 bases from V and 0 bases from J, the junction contained 4 bases not matched to a gene. Germline CDR1 reads SGHRS; CDR2 reads YFSETQ. The CDR3 DNA follows: TGCGCCAGCAGCCTAAGGACAGGCTCTGGAAACACCATATATTTT. This codes for CASSLRTGSGNTIYF.

V gene TRBV11-2 combines with J gene TRBJ2-2; a possible D gene is TRBD1 (6 bases). Germline loops: CDR1 SGHAT, CDR2 FQNNGV. The V gene lost 1 base and the J gene lost 1 base, with 10 bases spanning the gap. CDR3 length equals 16 residues. The CDR3 nucleotides are TGTGCCAGCAGCTTAGGGACCAGGGGGAACACCGGGGAGCTGTTTTTT. It encodes CASSLGTRGNTGELFF.

The chain employs TRBV5-1 and TRBJ2-5; weak D call: TRBD1 (6 bases). The V end was cut by 3 bases, the J end by 5 bases, with 14 bases between. The CDR3 covers 14 residues. Germline CDR1 is SGHRS and CDR2 is YFSETQ. The CDR3 nucleotides are TGCGCCAGCAGCTCCCTTCAGGGGCGGGAGACCCAGTACTTC. Translation gives CASSSLQGRETQYF.